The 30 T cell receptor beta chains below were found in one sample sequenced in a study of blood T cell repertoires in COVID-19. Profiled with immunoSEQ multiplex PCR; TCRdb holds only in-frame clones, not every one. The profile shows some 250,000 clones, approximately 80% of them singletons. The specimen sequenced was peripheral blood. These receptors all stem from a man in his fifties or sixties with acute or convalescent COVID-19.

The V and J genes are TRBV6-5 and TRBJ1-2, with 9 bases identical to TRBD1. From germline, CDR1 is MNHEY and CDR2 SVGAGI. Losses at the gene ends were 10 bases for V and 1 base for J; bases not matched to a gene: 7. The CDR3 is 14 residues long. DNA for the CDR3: TGTGCCACCCTACAGGGGGCGGTTAACTATGGCTACACCTTC. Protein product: CATLQGAVNYGYTF.

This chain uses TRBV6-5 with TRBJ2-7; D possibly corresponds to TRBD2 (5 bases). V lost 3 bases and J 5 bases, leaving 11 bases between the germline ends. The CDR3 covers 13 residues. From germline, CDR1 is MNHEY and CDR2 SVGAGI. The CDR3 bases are TGTGCCAGCAGTTATGGTGGGAGCAACGAGCAGTACTTC. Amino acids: CASSYGGSNEQYF.

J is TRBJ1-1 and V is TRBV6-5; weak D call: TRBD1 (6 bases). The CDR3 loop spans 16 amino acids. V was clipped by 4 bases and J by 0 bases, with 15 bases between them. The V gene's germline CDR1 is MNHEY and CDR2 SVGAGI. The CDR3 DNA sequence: TGTGCCAGCAGTTCACCCTCCGGGACAATGAACACTGAAGCTTTCTTT. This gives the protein CASSSPSGTMNTEAFF.

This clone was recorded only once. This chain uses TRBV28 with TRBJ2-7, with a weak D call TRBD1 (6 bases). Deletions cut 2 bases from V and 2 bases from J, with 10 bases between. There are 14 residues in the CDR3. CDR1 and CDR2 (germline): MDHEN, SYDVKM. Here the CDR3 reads CASSLGGLPYEQYF. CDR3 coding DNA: TGTGCCAGCAGTTTAGGGGGCCTTCCCTACGAGCAGTACTTC.

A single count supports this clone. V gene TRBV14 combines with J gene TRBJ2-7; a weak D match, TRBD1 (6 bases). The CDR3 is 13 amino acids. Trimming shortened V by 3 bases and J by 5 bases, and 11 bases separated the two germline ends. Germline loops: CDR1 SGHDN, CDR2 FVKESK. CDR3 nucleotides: TGTGCCAGCAGCCAGGGGGCAGGGAACGAGCAGTACTTC. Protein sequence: CASSQGAGNEQYF.

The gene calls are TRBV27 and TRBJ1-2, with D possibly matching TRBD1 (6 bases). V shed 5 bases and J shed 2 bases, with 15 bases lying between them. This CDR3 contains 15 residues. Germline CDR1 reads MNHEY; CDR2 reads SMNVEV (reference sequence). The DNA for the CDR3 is TGTGCCAGCAGTCCCCCCGGGACACCGAACTATGGCTACACCTTC. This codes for CASSPPGTPNYGYTF.

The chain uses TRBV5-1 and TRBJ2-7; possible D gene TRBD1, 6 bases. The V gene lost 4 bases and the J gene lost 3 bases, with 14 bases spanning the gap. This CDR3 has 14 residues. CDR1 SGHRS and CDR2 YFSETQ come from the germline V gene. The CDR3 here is CASSHRDTIYEQYF. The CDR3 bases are TGCGCCAGCAGCCACAGGGACACTATCTACGAGCAGTACTTC. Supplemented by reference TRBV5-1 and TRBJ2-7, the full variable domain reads KAGVTQTPRYLIKTRGQQVTLSCSPISGHRSVSWYQQTPGQGLQFLFEYFSETQRNKGNFPGRFSGRQFSNSRSEMNVSTLELGDSALYLCASSHRDTIYEQYFGPGTRLTVT.

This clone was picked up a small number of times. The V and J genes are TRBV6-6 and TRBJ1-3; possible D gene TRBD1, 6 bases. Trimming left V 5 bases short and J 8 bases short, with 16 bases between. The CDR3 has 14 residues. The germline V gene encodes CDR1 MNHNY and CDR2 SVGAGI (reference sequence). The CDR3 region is CASSRNRQADTIYF. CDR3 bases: TGTGCCAGCAGTAGAAACAGACAGGCGGACACCATATATTTT.

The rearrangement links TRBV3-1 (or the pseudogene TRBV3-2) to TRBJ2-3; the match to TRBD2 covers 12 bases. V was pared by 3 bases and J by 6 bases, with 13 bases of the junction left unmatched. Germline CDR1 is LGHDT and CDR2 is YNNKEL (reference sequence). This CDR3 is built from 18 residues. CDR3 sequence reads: CASSQGGLAGSQSDTQYF. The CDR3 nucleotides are TGTGCCAGCAGCCAGGGTGGACTAGCGGGGTCCCAATCGGATACGCAGTATTTT.

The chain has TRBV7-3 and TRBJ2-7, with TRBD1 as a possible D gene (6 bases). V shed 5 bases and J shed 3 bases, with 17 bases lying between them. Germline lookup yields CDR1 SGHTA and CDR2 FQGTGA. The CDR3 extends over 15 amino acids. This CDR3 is CASSPGAGGVYEQYF. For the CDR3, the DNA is TGTGCCAGCAGCCCAGGGGCGGGTGGGGTCTACGAGCAGTACTTC. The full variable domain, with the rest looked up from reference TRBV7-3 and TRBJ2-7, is GAGVSQTPSNKVTEKGKYVELRCDPISGHTALYWYRQSLGQGPEFLIYFQGTGAADDSGLPNDRFFAVRPEGSVSTLKIQRTERGDSAVYLCASSPGAGGVYEQYFGPGTRLTVT.

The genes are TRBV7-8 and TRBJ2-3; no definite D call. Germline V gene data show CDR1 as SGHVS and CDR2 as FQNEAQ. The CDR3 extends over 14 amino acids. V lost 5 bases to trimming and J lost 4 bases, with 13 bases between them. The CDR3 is CASSLPGLADTQYF. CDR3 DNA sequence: TGTGCCAGCAGCCTCCCTGGCCTTGCAGATACGCAGTATTTT.

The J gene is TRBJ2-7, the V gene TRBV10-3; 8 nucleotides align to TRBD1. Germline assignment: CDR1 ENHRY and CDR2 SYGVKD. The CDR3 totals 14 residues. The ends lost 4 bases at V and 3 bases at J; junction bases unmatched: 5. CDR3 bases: TGTGCCATCAGTGTGAGGGACAGGAACTACGAGCAGTACTTC. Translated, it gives CAISVRDRNYEQYF.

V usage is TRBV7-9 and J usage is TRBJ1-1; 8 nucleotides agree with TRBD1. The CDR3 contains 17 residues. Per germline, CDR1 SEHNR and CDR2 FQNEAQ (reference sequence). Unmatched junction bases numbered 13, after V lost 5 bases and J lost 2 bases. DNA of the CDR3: TGTGCCAGCAGCCGGGACAGGTCTCCGAGTACTAACACTGAAGCTTTCTTT. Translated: CASSRDRSPSTNTEAFF. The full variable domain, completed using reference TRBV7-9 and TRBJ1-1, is DTGVSQNPRHKITKRGQNVTFRCDPISEHNRLYWYRQTLGQGPEFLTYFQNEAQLEKSRLLSDRFSAERPKGSFSTLEIQRTEQGDSAMYLCASSRDRSPSTNTEAFFGQGTRLTVV.

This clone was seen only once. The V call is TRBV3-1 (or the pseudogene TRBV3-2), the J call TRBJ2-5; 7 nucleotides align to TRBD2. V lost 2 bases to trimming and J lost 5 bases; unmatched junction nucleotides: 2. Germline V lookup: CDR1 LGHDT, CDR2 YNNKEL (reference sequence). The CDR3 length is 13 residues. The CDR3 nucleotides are TGTGCCAGCAGCCAACAGGGAGGGGAGACCCAGTACTTC. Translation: CASSQQGGETQYF.

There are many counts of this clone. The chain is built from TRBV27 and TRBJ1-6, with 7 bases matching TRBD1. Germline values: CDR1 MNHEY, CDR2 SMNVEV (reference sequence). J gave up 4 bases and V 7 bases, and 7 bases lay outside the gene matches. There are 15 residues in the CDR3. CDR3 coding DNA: TGTGCCAGCACCGAGATCAGGGGGTATAATTCACCCCTCCACTTT. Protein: CASTEIRGYNSPLHF.

CDR3 bases: TGTGCCAGCACCCCGGTGTGGGGGCCCGACTACGAGCAGTACTTC. Residues: CASTPVWGPDYEQYF. The V and J genes are TRBV7-8 and TRBJ2-7; tentatively, D is TRBD1 (6 bases). The CDR3 consists of 15 residues. The V end was cut by 7 bases, the J end by 3 bases, with 19 bases between. Germline V CDR1 and CDR2: SGHVS, FQNEAQ.

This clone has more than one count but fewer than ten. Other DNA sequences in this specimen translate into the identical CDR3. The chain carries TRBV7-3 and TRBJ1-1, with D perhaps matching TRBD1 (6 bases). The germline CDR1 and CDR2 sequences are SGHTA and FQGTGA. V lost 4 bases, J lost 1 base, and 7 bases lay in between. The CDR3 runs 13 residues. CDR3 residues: CASSSDRNTEAFF. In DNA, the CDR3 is TGTGCCAGCAGCTCGGACAGGAACACTGAAGCTTTCTTT.

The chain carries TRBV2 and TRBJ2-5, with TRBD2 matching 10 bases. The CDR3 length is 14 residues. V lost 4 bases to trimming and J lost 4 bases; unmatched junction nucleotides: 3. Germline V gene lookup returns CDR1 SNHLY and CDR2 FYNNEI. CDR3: CASSGLAGVETQYF. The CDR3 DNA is TGTGCCAGCAGTGGGCTAGCGGGGGTAGAGACCCAGTACTTC.

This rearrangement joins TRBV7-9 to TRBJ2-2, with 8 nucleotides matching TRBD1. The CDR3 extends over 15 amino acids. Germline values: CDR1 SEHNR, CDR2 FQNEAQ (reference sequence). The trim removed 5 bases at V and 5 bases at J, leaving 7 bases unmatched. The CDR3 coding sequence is TGTGCCAGCAGCGAAGGACAGGGCCCTACCGGGGAGCTGTTTTTT. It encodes CASSEGQGPTGELFF. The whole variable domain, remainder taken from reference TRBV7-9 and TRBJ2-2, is DTGVSQNPRHKITKRGQNVTFRCDPISEHNRLYWYRQTLGQGPEFLTYFQNEAQLEKSRLLSDRFSAERPKGSFSTLEIQRTEQGDSAMYLCASSEGQGPTGELFFGEGSRLTVL.

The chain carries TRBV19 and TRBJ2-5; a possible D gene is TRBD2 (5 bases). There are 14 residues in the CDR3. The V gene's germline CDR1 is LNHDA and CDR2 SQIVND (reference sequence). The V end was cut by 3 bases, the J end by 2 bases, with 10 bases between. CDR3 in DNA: TGTGCCAGTAGTATGGAGGCCAGGCAAGAGACCCAGTACTTC. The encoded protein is CASSMEARQETQYF.

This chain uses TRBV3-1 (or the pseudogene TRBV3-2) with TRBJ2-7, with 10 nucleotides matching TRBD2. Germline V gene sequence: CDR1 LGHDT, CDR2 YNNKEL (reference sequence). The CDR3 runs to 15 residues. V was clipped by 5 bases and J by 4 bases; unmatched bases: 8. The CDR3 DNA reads TGTGCCAGCAGCTTGCGACTAGCGGGCGCTTACGAGCAGTACTTC. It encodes CASSLRLAGAYEQYF.

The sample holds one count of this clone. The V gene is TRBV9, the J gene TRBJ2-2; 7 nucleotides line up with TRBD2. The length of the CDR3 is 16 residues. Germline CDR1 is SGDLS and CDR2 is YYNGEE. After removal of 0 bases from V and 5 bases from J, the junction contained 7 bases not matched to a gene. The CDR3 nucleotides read TGTGCCAGCAGCGTAGAGGGGAGGGGATGGACCGGGGAGCTGTTTTTT. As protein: CASSVEGRGWTGELFF.

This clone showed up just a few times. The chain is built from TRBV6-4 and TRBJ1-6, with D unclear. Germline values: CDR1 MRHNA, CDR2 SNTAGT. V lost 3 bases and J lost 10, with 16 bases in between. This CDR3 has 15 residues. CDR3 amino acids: CASSETTASGSPLHF. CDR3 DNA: TGTGCCAGCAGTGAAACGACGGCTTCGGGGTCACCCCTCCACTTT.

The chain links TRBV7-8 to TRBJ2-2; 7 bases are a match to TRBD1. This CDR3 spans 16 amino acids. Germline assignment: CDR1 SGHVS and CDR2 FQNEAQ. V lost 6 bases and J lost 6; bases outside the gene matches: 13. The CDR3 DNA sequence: TGTGCCAGCAGATATCAGGGACAGATAAGGCCCGGGGAGCTGTTTTTT. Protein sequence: CASRYQGQIRPGELFF.

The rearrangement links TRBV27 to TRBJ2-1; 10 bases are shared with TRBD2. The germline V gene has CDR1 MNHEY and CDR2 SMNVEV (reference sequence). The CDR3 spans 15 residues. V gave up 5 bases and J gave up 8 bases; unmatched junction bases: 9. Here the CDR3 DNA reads TGTGCCAGCAGTCTGGCTAGCGGGAGAGTGGATGAGCAGTTCTTC. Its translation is CASSLASGRVDEQFF.

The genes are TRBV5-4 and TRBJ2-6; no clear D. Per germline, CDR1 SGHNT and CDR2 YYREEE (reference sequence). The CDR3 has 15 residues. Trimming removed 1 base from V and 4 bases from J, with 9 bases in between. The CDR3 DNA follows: TGTGCCAGCAGCTTGTGGGCCCCCGGGGCCAACGTCCTGACTTTC. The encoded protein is CASSLWAPGANVLTF.

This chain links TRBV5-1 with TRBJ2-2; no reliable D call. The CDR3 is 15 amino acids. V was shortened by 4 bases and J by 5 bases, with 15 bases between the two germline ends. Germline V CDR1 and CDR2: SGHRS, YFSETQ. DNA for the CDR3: TGCGCCAGCAGCAGCAGCGATACACCTACCGGGGAGCTGTTTTTT. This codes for CASSSSDTPTGELFF.

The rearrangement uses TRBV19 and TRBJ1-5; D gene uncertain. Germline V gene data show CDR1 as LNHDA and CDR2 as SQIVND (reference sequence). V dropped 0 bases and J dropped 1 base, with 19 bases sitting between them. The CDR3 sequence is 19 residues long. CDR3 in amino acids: CASSIDPRALPISNQPQHF. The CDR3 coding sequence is TGTGCCAGTAGTATAGATCCGCGGGCTCTTCCTATCAGCAATCAGCCCCAGCATTTT.

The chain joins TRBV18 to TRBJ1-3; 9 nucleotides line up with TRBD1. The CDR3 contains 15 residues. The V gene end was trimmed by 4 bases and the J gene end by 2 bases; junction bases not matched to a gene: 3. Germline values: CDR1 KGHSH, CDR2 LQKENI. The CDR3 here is CASSLGQGAGNTIYF. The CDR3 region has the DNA TGTGCCAGCTCACTGGGACAGGGCGCTGGAAACACCATATATTTT.

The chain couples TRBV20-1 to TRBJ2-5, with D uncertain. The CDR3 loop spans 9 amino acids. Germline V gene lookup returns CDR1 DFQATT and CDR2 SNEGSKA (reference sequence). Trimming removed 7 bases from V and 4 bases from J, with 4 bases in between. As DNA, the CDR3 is TGCAGTGTCTCAGAGACCCAGTACTTC. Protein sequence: CSVSETQYF.